Below, 29 T cell receptor beta chains from the same sample are listed, as sequenced in a study of cytomegalovirus exposure and HLA in healthy donors. Vbeta (60) and Jbeta (13) primers were used in the PCR. TCRdb's table, derived via immunoSEQ multiplex PCR, lists solely in-frame clones and lacks some. The table shows roughly 92,000 clones, with 80% occurring only once. The sequencing sample was made of PBMCs. Every receptor here comes from a woman aged 45-59 years in good health and CMV-seropositive.

The chain employs TRBV6-1 and TRBJ2-7; TRBD2 aligns across 9 bases. Germline-derived CDR1 and CDR2 are MNHNS and SASEGT. V was pared by 4 bases and J by 2 bases, with 6 bases of the junction left unmatched. This CDR3 contains 15 residues. DNA of the CDR3: TGTGCCAGCAGTGCCGCTAGCGGGGTAGCCTACGAGCAGTACTTC. Translation gives CASSAASGVAYEQYF.

The gene calls are TRBV18 and TRBJ1-1; weak D call: TRBD1 (5 bases). The germline gives CDR1 KGHSH, CDR2 LQKENI. V was cut by 6 bases and J by 10 bases, with 18 bases left in between. This CDR3 contains 13 residues. CDR3 bases: TGTGCCAGCTCGTCCGATAGCTTCGGGGGAGCTTTCTTT. This sequence encodes CASSSDSFGGAFF.

The CDR3 here is CASSLYQGYWTEAFF. As DNA, the CDR3 is TGTGCCAGCAGTTTGTATCAGGGGTATTGGACTGAAGCTTTCTTT. The chain combines TRBV27 with TRBJ1-1; a possible D gene is TRBD1 (6 bases). The CDR3 is 15 residues long. The ends were cut back, 3 bases at V and 5 bases at J, with 16 bases in the middle. Per germline, CDR1 MNHEY and CDR2 SMNVEV (reference sequence).

The V gene is TRBV30, the J gene TRBJ2-7, with TRBD1 matching 8 bases. The germline V gene encodes CDR1 GTSNPN and CDR2 SVGIG (reference sequence). J lost 3 bases, V lost 2 bases, and 9 bases had no gene match. CDR3 length equals 15 residues. The CDR3 nucleotides are TGTGCCTGGAGTAGAGGCGGACAGGGAATCTACGAGCAGTACTTC. Protein product: CAWSRGGQGIYEQYF.

This clone was seen a handful of times. V and J are TRBV5-1 and TRBJ2-1; 10 bases are a match to TRBD2. Germline CDR1 SGHRS, CDR2 YFSETQ. V was clipped by 3 bases and J by 9 bases; unmatched bases: 12. The CDR3 loop spans 16 amino acids. The CDR3 sequence is CASSSLPSGSRGEQFF. The CDR3 nucleotides are TGCGCCAGCAGCTCCCTTCCTAGCGGGAGTCGGGGTGAGCAGTTCTTC. Combining the CDR3 with reference TRBV5-1 and TRBJ2-1 gives the whole variable domain KAGVTQTPRYLIKTRGQQVTLSCSPISGHRSVSWYQQTPGQGLQFLFEYFSETQRNKGNFPGRFSGRQFSNSRSEMNVSTLELGDSALYLCASSSLPSGSRGEQFFGPGTRLTVL.

V usage is TRBV29-1 and J usage is TRBJ1-2; TRBD1 matches at 12 bases. This CDR3 region has 14 residues. With V trimmed by 3 bases and J by 4 bases, 3 bases remained unmatched. Per germline, CDR1 SQVTM and CDR2 ANQGSEA. Written as DNA, the CDR3 is TGCAGCGTTGACGGGGACAGGGGGCCCTATGGCTACACCTTC. Its protein is CSVDGDRGPYGYTF.

The genes are TRBV5-4 and TRBJ1-1; tentatively, D is TRBD1 (6 bases). Germline V gene lookup returns CDR1 SGHNT and CDR2 YYREEE (reference sequence). Trimming left V 4 bases short and J 2 bases short, with 18 bases between. The CDR3 is 16 residues long. DNA of the CDR3: TGTGCCAGCAGCCCTGGCTCCTCGACAGGAAACACTGAAGCTTTCTTT. This codes for CASSPGSSTGNTEAFF.

The chain is built from TRBV7-9 and TRBJ1-3, with D tentatively TRBD1 (5 bases). This CDR3 spans 13 amino acids. Trimming stripped 5 bases from V and 10 bases from J, with 15 bases between. Germline values: CDR1 SEHNR, CDR2 FQNEAQ (reference sequence). The CDR3 nucleotides are TGTGCCAGCAGCCGCGGGACGGACCAAACCATATATTTT. Translating it yields CASSRGTDQTIYF.

The chain has TRBV7-9 and TRBJ1-6, with D hard to call. Germline V lookup: CDR1 SEHNR, CDR2 FQNEAQ (reference sequence). With 4 bases removed from V and 4 bases from J, the gap between germline ends came to 17 bases. The CDR3 sequence is 17 residues long. The CDR3 is CASSSPVSGQYNSPLHF. The CDR3 coding sequence is TGTGCCAGCAGCTCCCCGGTGTCTGGGCAGTATAATTCACCCCTCCACTTT.

V is TRBV19 and J is TRBJ2-3; 9 nucleotides agree with TRBD1. The CDR3 runs to 15 residues. The V and J ends lost 6 bases and 4 bases, in that order; junction bases with no gene match: 8. Germline V gives CDR1 LNHDA, CDR2 SQIVND (reference sequence). The CDR3 loop reads CASSEQGARADTQYF. The CDR3 region has the DNA TGTGCCAGTAGCGAACAGGGGGCGAGAGCAGATACGCAGTATTTT. The complete variable domain, with remaining parts taken from reference TRBV19 and TRBJ2-3, reads DGGITQSPKYLFRKEGQNVTLSCEQNLNHDAMYWYRQDPGQGLRLIYYSQIVNDFQKGDIAEGYSVSREKKESFPLTVTSAQKNPTAFYLCASSEQGARADTQYFGPGTRLTVL.

The chain is built from TRBV18 and TRBJ2-1; D is possibly TRBD1 (5 bases). The CDR3 covers 15 residues. Germline V gene lookup returns CDR1 KGHSH and CDR2 LQKENI. Trimming shortened V by 1 base and J by 0 bases, and 7 bases separated the two germline ends. The CDR3 sequence is CASSPRGTSYNEQFF. CDR3 in DNA: TGTGCCAGCTCACCACGGGGCACCTCCTACAATGAGCAGTTCTTC.

The CDR3 nucleotides read TGTGCCAGCTCAACTTACCCCGGGACAAAGAACACTGAAGCTTTCTTT. It specifies CASSTYPGTKNTEAFF. The chain links TRBV18 to TRBJ1-1, with D possibly matching TRBD1 (6 bases). In germline, CDR1 is KGHSH, CDR2 LQKENI. Trimming left V 5 bases short and J 1 base short, with 17 bases between. CDR3 length: 16 amino acids.

V is TRBV5-4 and J is TRBJ2-1; TRBD2 might be the D (6 bases). CDR1 and CDR2 (germline): SGHNT, YYREEE (reference sequence). The ends were cut back, 3 bases at V and 1 base at J, with 17 bases in the middle. The CDR3 is 17 amino acids. CDR3 loop: CASSSTHSAGSYNEQFF. For the CDR3, the DNA is TGTGCCAGCAGCTCAACCCACTCGGCGGGGTCCTACAATGAGCAGTTCTTC.

The chain employs TRBV5-5 and TRBJ1-4; 7 bases match TRBD1. Germline V lookup: CDR1 SGHKS, CDR2 YYEKEE (reference sequence). The CDR3 sequence is 14 residues long. V lost 4 bases, J lost 10 bases, and 10 bases stayed unmatched. The DNA of the CDR3 is TGTGCCAGCAGCCCCATCGACAGGGTTGGAAAACTGTTTTTT. Amino acids: CASSPIDRVGKLFF.

The chain is built from TRBV2 and TRBJ1-5, with TRBD1 matching over 9 bases. The trim removed 3 bases at V and 4 bases at J, leaving 4 bases unmatched. This CDR3 has 15 amino acids. Germline loops: CDR1 SNHLY, CDR2 FYNNEI. The CDR3 sequence is CASSDLTGGNQPQHF. CDR3 nucleotide sequence: TGTGCCAGCAGTGACTTGACAGGGGGAAATCAGCCCCAGCATTTT.

This chain links TRBV27 with TRBJ2-5; 9 positions agree with TRBD2. The CDR3 totals 14 residues. Trimming took 2 bases from V and 5 from J; bases not matched to a gene: 3. Germline CDR1 MNHEY, CDR2 SMNVEV (reference sequence). The CDR3 DNA follows: TGTGCCAGCAGTTTAAGAGCGGGGGGCGAGACCCAGTACTTC. Protein sequence: CASSLRAGGETQYF.

This clone has only one observation. The chain joins TRBV27 to TRBJ1-6; possible D gene TRBD1, 5 bases. Trimming stripped 6 bases from V and 7 bases from J, with 19 bases between. The CDR3 length is 16 residues. The germline V gene has CDR1 MNHEY and CDR2 SMNVEV (reference sequence). The CDR3 loop is CASSLSLMGGNSPLHF. For the CDR3, the DNA is TGTGCCAGCAGCCTATCTTTGATGGGGGGAAATTCACCCCTCCACTTT.

The chain employs TRBV12-5 and TRBJ2-2, with D perhaps matching TRBD2 (5 bases). Trimming took off 1 base at V and 2 bases at J, with 8 bases between the two ends. This CDR3 is built from 15 residues. Germline CDR1 is LGHNT and CDR2 is FRNRAP. The chain's CDR3 is CASGLGRTNTGELFF. DNA for the CDR3: TGTGCTAGTGGTTTGGGGCGGACTAACACCGGGGAGCTGTTTTTT.

V and J are TRBV5-6 and TRBJ1-1; 9 bases are a match to TRBD1. V lost 4 bases and J lost 3; bases outside the gene matches: 7. Germline CDR1 reads SGHDT; CDR2 reads YYEEEE. The CDR3 totals 15 residues. The CDR3 sequence: CASSGGTGTYTEAFF. In DNA, the CDR3 is TGTGCCAGCAGCGGAGGGACAGGGACCTACACTGAAGCTTTCTTT.

The chain couples TRBV5-1 to TRBJ2-1; D possibly corresponds to TRBD2 (6 bases). Trimming pared 0 bases from V and 8 bases from J, leaving 12 bases between. The CDR3 covers 14 residues. Germline lookup yields CDR1 SGHRS and CDR2 YFSETQ. The CDR3: CASSLGGRDYEQFF. DNA for the CDR3: TGCGCCAGCAGCTTGGGAGGCAGGGACTATGAGCAGTTCTTC.

This clone has a handful of counts. The genes are TRBV5-1 and TRBJ2-3; D is ambiguous. V lost 0 bases to trimming and J lost 0 bases, with 8 bases between them. Germline V gene sequence: CDR1 SGHRS, CDR2 YFSETQ. The CDR3 sequence is 15 residues long. The CDR3: CASSLGGTSTDTQYF. CDR3 in DNA: TGCGCCAGCAGCTTGGGCGGAACTAGCACAGATACGCAGTATTTT.

The chain combines TRBV5-8 with TRBJ1-2, with D maybe TRBD1 (5 bases). The germline CDR1 and CDR2 sequences are SGHTS and YDEGEE. Trimming left V 1 base short and J 6 bases short, with 13 bases between. The CDR3 contains 14 residues. CDR3 amino acids: CASSLFIRGNGYTF. In nucleotides, the CDR3 is TGTGCCAGCAGCTTGTTCATACGGGGGAATGGCTACACCTTC.

This rearrangement joins TRBV19 to TRBJ1-5, with D possibly TRBD1 on 5 matching bases. The germline CDR1 and CDR2 sequences are LNHDA and SQIVND (reference sequence). V shed 0 bases and J shed 6 bases, with 12 bases lying between them. This CDR3 spans 15 amino acids. The DNA of the CDR3 is TGTGCCAGTAGTATAGATCGAGACAGCCCTCAGCCCCAGCATTTT. Encoded protein: CASSIDRDSPQPQHF. Supplemented by reference TRBV19 and TRBJ1-5, the full variable domain reads DGGITQSPKYLFRKEGQNVTLSCEQNLNHDAMYWYRQDPGQGLRLIYYSQIVNDFQKGDIAEGYSVSREKKESFPLTVTSAQKNPTAFYLCASSIDRDSPQPQHFGDGTRLSIL.

This clone was picked up a small number of times. The rearrangement joins TRBV6-4 to TRBJ2-2, with 10 nucleotides matching TRBD2. The length of the CDR3 is 17 residues. CDR1 is MRHNA, CDR2 SNTAGT, per germline. V trimming: 7 bases; J trimming: 2 bases; junction bases outside the gene matches: 10. This CDR3 reads CASTKSAGGINTGELFF. Written as DNA, the CDR3 is TGTGCCAGCACCAAATCAGCGGGGGGGATTAACACCGGGGAGCTGTTTTTT.

V is TRBV9 and J is TRBJ1-1; 8 bases match TRBD1. CDR1 is SGDLS and CDR2 is YYNGEE in the germline V gene. The CDR3 spans 12 residues. The junction had 3 bases not matched to a gene; V was cut back by 4 bases and J by 7 bases. DNA for the CDR3: TGTGCCAGCAGCAGGACAGGGAGTGAAGCTTTCTTT. Amino acids: CASSRTGSEAFF.

This clone was picked up a small number of times. The chain uses TRBV27 and TRBJ1-4; 10 nucleotides line up with TRBD1. V shed 4 bases and J 7 bases; nucleotides not matched to a gene: 6. This CDR3 contains 15 residues. Per the germline V gene, CDR1 is MNHEY and CDR2 is SMNVEV (reference sequence). The CDR3 DNA sequence: TGTGCCAGCAGTTCTGCCGGACAGGGGGTTGAAAAACTGTTTTTT. As protein: CASSSAGQGVEKLFF. The whole variable domain, filled in from reference TRBV27 and TRBJ1-4, reads EAQVTQNPRYLITVTGKKLTVTCSQNMNHEYMSWYRQDPGLGLRQIYYSMNVEVTDKGDVPEGYKVSRKEKRNFPLILESPSPNQTSLYFCASSSAGQGVEKLFFGSGTQLSVL.

Only a few counts were recorded for this clone. This CDR3 reads CASSRGGGVREQYF. The CDR3 DNA sequence: TGCGCCAGCAGCCGCGGGGGAGGGGTGCGCGAGCAGTACTTC. The gene calls are TRBV4-1 and TRBJ2-7; 7 nucleotides match TRBD2. Per the germline V gene, CDR1 is MGHRA and CDR2 is YSYEKL. J was trimmed by 6 bases and V by 4 bases; bases with no gene match: 9. The CDR3 length is 14 residues.

This chain connects TRBV5-1 to TRBJ1-1; TRBD1 might be the D (5 bases). With 0 bases removed from V and 4 bases from J, the gap between germline ends came to 10 bases. Germline-derived CDR1 and CDR2 are SGHRS and YFSETQ. The length of the CDR3 is 14 residues. The CDR3 is CASSLAQGATEAFF. The CDR3 nucleotides are TGCGCCAGCAGCTTGGCCCAAGGGGCCACTGAAGCTTTCTTT.

The chain links TRBV5-1 to TRBJ1-3; D perhaps matches TRBD1 (6 bases). CDR1 is SGHRS and CDR2 is YFSETQ in the germline V gene. Trimming took off 5 bases at V and 1 base at J, with 13 bases between the two ends. The CDR3 contains 15 residues. CDR3 residues: CASRSTGPSGNTIYF. CDR3 nucleotides: TGCGCCAGCAGATCAACAGGGCCATCTGGAAACACCATATATTTT.